Reported below is one T cell receptor beta chain. During active infection, Seattle patients enrolled and were then monitored through disease. Authors' data handling: Amplification with reference gene primers provided the estimates of nucleated cell counts. The data were produced by immunoSEQ multiplex PCR, yet TCRdb's version contains in-frame clones alone and is incomplete. V and J calls plus clone size are reproduced from that table; the DNA served to infer D and trimming. The sample consists of around 260,000 clones, approximately 85% of them appearing once. The data were taken from a study of blood T cell repertoires in COVID-19. Overall study context: Samples of COVID-19 (acute and convalescent) were obtained from the United States, Italy and Spain. PBMCs, B-cell-depleted T cells, or T cells were the source of the cDNA or gDNA that made up the material.

Germline V lookup: CDR1 MNHEY, CDR2 SVGAGI. This CDR3 contains 13 residues. V lost 6 bases to trimming and J lost 5 bases, with 11 bases between them. Input material: peripheral blood. The chain couples TRBV6-5 to TRBJ2-1, with TRBD1 as a possible D gene (5 bases). The sequence came from a human donor with COVID-19, enrolled during active disease. The donor label of this sample is uncertain. The CDR3 nucleotides are TGTGCCAGCAGGCCGACAGAGGACAATGAGCAGTTCTTC. Its protein product is CASRPTEDNEQFF.